The 10 T cell receptor beta chains below come from one sample, sequenced in a study of blood T cell repertoires in COVID-19. The repertoire was sequenced with immunoSEQ multiplex PCR; TCRdb's copy has only in-frame clones and lacks some. The sample contains under 70,000 clones, about 89% of which appear only once. Sequencing used peripheral blood. All receptors derive from a woman aged 55 to 70 with active or convalescent COVID-19.

The V and J genes are TRBV5-4 and TRBJ2-2, with D perhaps matching TRBD2 (6 bases). The CDR3 totals 14 residues. The V gene lost 4 bases and the J gene lost 0 bases, with 7 bases spanning the gap. Germline V gene data show CDR1 as SGHNT and CDR2 as YYREEE (reference sequence). The CDR3 protein is CASSRDSNTGELFF. The CDR3 DNA reads as TGTGCCAGCAGCCGGGACTCGAACACCGGGGAGCTGTTTTTT.

V and J are TRBV5-6 and TRBJ2-1; D uncertain. The germline V gene has CDR1 SGHDT and CDR2 YYEEEE. The CDR3 runs to 15 residues. Deletions cut 6 bases from V and 2 bases from J, with 15 bases between. In DNA, the CDR3 is TGTGCCAGCACCCTTGGCCCGATTCCCTACAATGAGCAGTTCTTC. It is translated as CASTLGPIPYNEQFF.

A remark on this clone: The same CDR3 is also encoded by other DNA sequences in this sample. The chain uses TRBV27 and TRBJ2-1, with 13 positions matching TRBD2. Germline V gene lookup returns CDR1 MNHEY and CDR2 SMNVEV (reference sequence). The trim removed 6 bases at V and 2 bases at J, leaving 4 bases unmatched. CDR3 length: 16 amino acids. CDR3: CASRGLAGSTYNEQFF. The CDR3 bases are TGTGCCAGCAGGGGACTAGCGGGGAGTACCTACAATGAGCAGTTCTTC.

V usage is TRBV6-5 and J usage is TRBJ1-2; 7 bases align to TRBD1. The CDR3 runs to 12 residues. Germline CDR1 is MNHEY and CDR2 is SVGAGI. The ends lost 4 bases at V and 5 bases at J; junction bases unmatched: 1. The CDR3 nucleotides are TGTGCCAGCAGTTCGACAGGGTATGGCTACACCTTC. Encoded protein: CASSSTGYGYTF.

This CDR3 reads CASSGDSSTDTQYF. CDR3 in DNA: TGTGCCAGCAGTGGAGACAGCAGCACAGATACGCAGTATTTT. This chain uses TRBV9 with TRBJ2-3, with TRBD1 as a possible D gene (5 bases). The V and J ends lost 5 bases and 0 bases respectively, with 10 bases between them. The CDR3 runs 14 residues. Germline values: CDR1 SGDLS, CDR2 YYNGEE.

The chain combines TRBV28 with TRBJ1-4; 9 nucleotides agree with TRBD1. This CDR3 has 15 amino acids. Germline lookup yields CDR1 MDHEN and CDR2 SYDVKM. The V gene end was trimmed by 6 bases and the J gene end by 5 bases; junction bases not matched to a gene: 7. The CDR3 loop reads CASSPGGTGNEKLFF. In DNA, the CDR3 is TGTGCCAGCAGCCCTGGGGGGACAGGGAATGAAAAACTGTTTTTT. The full variable domain, rest sourced from reference TRBV28 and TRBJ1-4, is DVKVTQSSRYLVKRTGEKVFLECVQDMDHENMFWYRQDPGLGLRLIYFSYDVKMKEKGDIPEGYSVSREKKERFSLILESASTNQTSMYLCASSPGGTGNEKLFFGSGTQLSVL.

This sequence joins TRBV29-1 and TRBJ2-7; TRBD1 matches at 12 bases. The junction had 18 bases not matched to a gene; V was cut back by 5 bases and J by 4 bases. The CDR3 has 18 residues. Germline assignment: CDR1 SQVTM and CDR2 ANQGSEA. CDR3 residues: CSVSTIGTGGGLVYEQYF. Written as DNA, the CDR3 is TGCAGCGTTTCTACAATCGGGACAGGGGGCGGCCTCGTTTACGAGCAGTACTTC.

In this sample, this clone turned up a few times. The genes are TRBV3-1 (or the pseudogene TRBV3-2) and TRBJ1-4; D not certain. The CDR3 spans 14 residues. Trimming removed 1 base at V and 8 bases at J, with 11 bases between. Germline V gives CDR1 LGHDT, CDR2 YNNKEL (reference sequence). CDR3 bases: TGTGCCAGCAGCCAAGCCGCGGGTCGGGAAAAACTGTTTTTT. This gives the protein CASSQAAGREKLFF.

CDR3 bases: TGTGCCATCAGATTGCAGGGGTCCGAGCAGTACTTC. Amino acids: CAIRLQGSEQYF. V gene TRBV10-3 combines with J gene TRBJ2-7; weak D call: TRBD1 (6 bases). The CDR3 totals 12 residues. Germline values: CDR1 ENHRY, CDR2 SYGVKD. Trimming took off 6 bases at V and 6 bases at J, with 12 bases between the two ends.

The rearrangement uses TRBV28 and TRBJ2-2, with TRBD2 identical over 7 bases. Germline V CDR1 and CDR2: MDHEN, SYDVKM. The CDR3 length is 15 residues. The ends lost 3 bases at V and 4 bases at J; junction bases unmatched: 5. This CDR3 reads CASSFPSGSTGELFF. In DNA form, the CDR3 reads TGTGCCAGCAGTTTCCCTAGCGGATCCACCGGGGAGCTGTTTTTT. Full variable domain (rest looked up from reference TRBV28 and TRBJ2-2): DVKVTQSSRYLVKRTGEKVFLECVQDMDHENMFWYRQDPGLGLRLIYFSYDVKMKEKGDIPEGYSVSREKKERFSLILESASTNQTSMYLCASSFPSGSTGELFFGEGSRLTVL.